The clone carrying this T cell receptor (beta chain) appeared once. What it recognizes is unknown. Indicated time point: pre-treatment sample, taken before nivolumab and TIL therapy. V lost 2 bases, J lost 5 bases, and 6 bases lay in between. This CDR3 is 12 amino acids long. CDR1 is KGHSH, CDR2 LQKENI, per germline. The immunoSEQ assay was v3. Each library reached around 1.9 million read pairs, or about 4.5-6.5 million at deep level. Profiling relied on immunoSEQ multiplex PCR, and the TCRdb table lists in-frame clones only, not all of them. The sample contains 35,000 to 55,000 clones, roughly 85% of which appear only once. These data belong to a study of TIL therapy for anti-PD-1-resistant metastatic lung cancer. As for the study in general: Patients had a median age of almost 55 years (range about 38-85).

Overall study findings and caveats: Infused TIL clonotypes partially replaced the baseline blood repertoire, then decayed over months.

The rearrangement uses TRBV18 and TRBJ2-5; D remains ambiguous. The receptor's source is a man between 65 and 80 years old with non-small cell lung cancer. The source material was blood, sampled at baseline. The CDR3 is CASSPSGETQYF. The CDR3 coding sequence is TGTGCCAGCTCACCATCGGGCGAGACCCAGTACTTC.